This entry is about one T cell receptor beta chain. This clonotype was recorded a few times. What antigen it recognizes has not been identified. A much more abundant neighbour one base away suggests this may be a read error. The sample is drawn from a study of tumor-infiltrating lymphocytes in primary liver carcinoma (dated by TCRdb to the late 2010s). The study in broad terms: Of the five patients (three men and two women, aged 30 to 69 years), four had hepatocellular carcinoma and one had combined HCC and intrahepatic cholangiocarcinoma. The study combined TCRbeta repertoire sequencing, expression microarrays and whole-exome sequencing across five regions of each liver tumor, with adjacent normal tissue and blood. Technical replicate repertoires showed high reproducibility, with mean shared-clone rates about 0.88 and correlation coefficients above 0.95. A total of about 35 specimens from 5 patients, comprising roughly 25 tumor regions, 5 adjacent noncancerous liver tissues and 5 peripheral blood samples, were covered by TCRbeta repertoire sequencing. Each sample produced about 3.65 to 7.13 million productive TCRbeta reads, and read depth showed no significant difference between tissue types. The five patients had tumors of stage T1-T3 N0M0, with maximum diameters ranging from roughly 4.2 to 11 cm. Study-wide conclusions, independent of this receptor: Only the TCR beta chain was sequenced, which likely underestimates true repertoire diversity because unpaired alpha chains were not captured. Only 4 or 5 patients were included in the study, and the authors note that the findings should be validated in a larger study. Pairs of tumor regions showed greater repertoire overlap (mean about 36%) than tumor-adjacent pairs (roughly 17%) or tumor-blood pairs (approximately 14%), which is consistent with antigen-driven expansion. Compared with blood, tumors had a significantly larger share of the repertoire taken up by the top 250 clones (p = 0.039). Bulk unsorted samples precluded comparing CD4+ and CD8+ T cell repertoires.

Using a constant-region primer and ProtoScript II reverse transcriptase, TCRbeta-specific cDNA was reverse-transcribed from 400 to 550 ng total RNA. Three nested multiplex PCR rounds, following a slightly modified ARM-PCR procedure, were used to build the TCRbeta libraries. Multiplex TRBV1-TRBV30 forward primers and a Cbeta reverse primer were used in the first two PCR rounds, each of which was run for approximately 10 cycles. A final 25-cycle PCR with Deep VentR polymerase added sample barcodes and Illumina adapters. Before sequencing, amplicons of 200-500 bp were gel-purified using a QIAquick gel extraction kit. TCRbeta amplicons were sequenced on an Illumina HiSeq 2500 with 250-bp paired-end reads. On the study's bioinformatics: Quality trimming of reads was performed with Trimmomatic v0.33, and paired reads were merged with FLASH v1.2.11 so that full CDR3 sequences could be recovered. MiGEC v1.2.1b assigned V, D and J germline segments to the rearranged TCRbeta sequences. VDJtools v1.0.0 computed clonotype statistics and Shannon-Wiener diversity indices. Except for diversity analysis, only the 250 most abundant clonotypes of each sample were used in subsequent analyses to reduce sampling bias. TCRdb passed the public sequencing reads through fastp at Q25 and MiXCR, retaining productive beta sequences. CDR3 protein sequences are deduplicated, and each keeps its most common genes and DNA. TCRdb's processing, not the study's, gives the V and J calls here. The sample records about 92,000 distinct CDR3 sequences, less than 75% of which are singletons. 25% to 35% of the sample is held by the ten biggest clonotypes.

From the germline V gene, CDR1 is ENHRY and CDR2 is SYGVKD. Its CDR3 holds 15 amino acids, cysteine through phenylalanine. The read is trimmed to its CDR3 DNA, 45 bases read in frame from base 1. Total RNA and DNA were co-extracted without cell sorting from 20-30 mg of bulk tissue using the AllPrep DNA/RNA mini kit. Between late 2015 and early 2016, a few patients in China with histopathologically diagnosed primary liver carcinoma had surgical resection. Chronic HBV infection was present in the patients, and the patients were treatment-naive at sampling. Fresh tumor and adjacent tissue pieces were bisected; one half was stored in RNAlater at -80°C, the other sent for histology.

This TCR was recovered from a man aged 35 to 55 with primary liver carcinoma and hepatitis B virus infection. Sequenced: tumor-adjacent normal liver tissue. The rearrangement combines TRBV10-3 with TRBJ2-1, and 7 bases in between align with TRBD1. The DNA sequence follows: TGTGCCATCAGTGACACCGGGACAGACTACAATGAGCTGTTCTTC. Translated, it gives CAISDTGTDYNELFF.